The T cell receptor beta chain under discussion was sequenced for a study of T cells after yellow fever vaccination (dated 2019 in TCRdb). About the full investigation: The SMART-Seq v4 Ultra Low Input RNA kit was used to prepare libraries from fractions with low cell numbers. Bulk TCR alpha and beta repertoires were sequenced longitudinally to track T-cell clones before and after primary and booster YFV17D yellow fever vaccination. Blood was drawn at multiple timepoints before and after primary and secondary immunization, with bulk PBMC replicates and cell subsets isolated. Two healthy male donors made up the cohort, one aged 18 to 29 years and the other aged 30 to 40 years.

Results the study describes overall, beyond this receptor: Most clones expanded after primary vaccination were re-detected after the booster (almost 98% of CD4 and 88% of CD8), suggesting broad memory maintenance. Compared with the primary T-cell response, the secondary T-cell response was faster but weaker, reaching its peak on day 5 rather than on day 15. Computational filtering was required because FACS-sorted repertoires could contain abundant contaminating clonotypes from the bulk population. A small share of clonotypes was detected in both CD4 and CD8 compartments, with the overlap likely arising from convergent recombination. The study included only a couple of donors, which limits how far the findings can be generalized.

This clonotype was observed a handful of times. Its antigen has not been determined. Per-base qualities were not stored, and no clone one base away is much larger. The intended sense of this specimen's treatment or condition label: live attenuated yellow fever vaccine strain. At each blood-draw timepoint, two biological replicates of bulk PBMCs were obtained. PBMCs were isolated from peripheral blood using a standard Ficoll-Paque protocol. TriZol was used to extract RNA from bulk PBMCs, from CD4 and CD8 fractions, and from dextramer-positive and dextramer-negative fractions. TCR cDNA was synthesized by 5'RACE template switching, which introduced a universal primer site and unique molecular identifiers. Priming for cDNA synthesis came from both the TCR alpha and TCR beta constant segments. Two PCR steps were used to amplify libraries, with sample barcodes and sequencing adapters being added in the second step. Sequencing of the libraries was done on either Illumina HiSeq 2500 (2x100 bp) or NovaSeq (2x150 bp). In the authors' own workflow: Reads were demultiplexed and collapsed into UMI consensus sequences with MIGEC, and V(D)J alignment was performed with MiXCR. Clonotypes responding to the vaccine were identified with edgeR on replicate PBMC samples, with the criteria of FDR below 0.01 and a log2 fold change above 5 up to day 15. Each bulk clonotype was labeled CD4 or CD8 based on which sequenced repertoire, CD4 or CD8, contained the clonotype at higher abundance. TCRdb reanalyzed the raw reads on its own, using fastp at Q25 for trimming and MiXCR for clone calling, and kept in-frame beta chains. Rows are combined by CDR3 protein, so each entry shows the most common genes and DNA. TCRdb's processing, not the authors' own work, is the source of the V and J calls. The sample data list hundreds of thousands of distinct CDR3 sequences, and approximately 13% of these were observed just once. The ten largest clonotypes hold approximately 15% of the sample.

The receptor was isolated from a man between 25 and 39 years old who received the YFV17D yellow fever vaccine. Sequenced here: PBMCs, sampled on the day of the yellow fever booster vaccination.

For the CDR3, the sequence is CSVAASGVQETQYF. In nucleotides, the sequence is TGCAGCGTTGCGGCTAGCGGGGTCCAAGAGACCCAGTACTTC. The rearrangement joined TRBV29-1 to TRBJ2-5; TRBD2 fits 9 bases in the junction. The germline V gene encodes CDR1 SQVTM and CDR2 ANQGSEA. V and J are trimmed by 4 bases and 1 base, and the gene matches miss 4 bases of the junction. The CDR3 measures 14 amino acids from cysteine to phenylalanine. Only the CDR3 DNA stays, 42 bases, in frame from base 1.